These 27 T cell receptor beta chains came from one sample sequenced in a study of blood T cells in healthy people across ages. The second PCR ran roughly 6 to 11 cycles with a sample-barcoded 5' primer and J-beta primers. A single record per CDR3 protein comes from TCRdb applying MiXCR to the 5' RACE reads. The sample consists of roughly 900,000 distinct CDR3 sequences, about 28% of them appearing once. The specimen was blood. The receptors derive from a woman older than 75 in good health.

The table lists this clonotype with many counts. The gene calls are TRBV5-1 and TRBJ2-4; D might be TRBD1 or TRBD2, each matching 5 bases. V lost 1 base, J lost 8 bases, and 16 bases lay in between. The CDR3 contains 15 residues. Looked up from germline, CDR1 is SGHRS and CDR2 is YFSETQ. DNA of the CDR3: TGCGCCAGCAGCTTGCCCCGGGACCGGTGGGACATTCAGTACTTC. Translation gives CASSLPRDRWDIQYF.

This clonotype was seen repeatedly, ten times or more. V gene TRBV4-2 combines with J gene TRBJ1-2, with TRBD1 as a possible D gene (5 bases). Trimming shortened V by 6 bases and J by 2 bases, and 10 bases separated the two germline ends. The germline CDR1 and CDR2 sequences are LGHNA and YNFKEQ. The CDR3 runs to 13 residues. The CDR3 region has the DNA TGTGCCAGCAGAATCGAGGGGAACTATGGCTACACCTTC. The encoded protein is CASRIEGNYGYTF.

This clonotype was found many times. The chain recombines TRBV28 with TRBJ2-7, with a tentative D call TRBD1 (6 bases). The V and J ends lost 5 bases and 3 bases respectively, with 11 bases between them. CDR3 length: 13 residues. Germline lookup yields CDR1 MDHEN and CDR2 SYDVKM. CDR3 in DNA: TGTGCCAGCAGTACAGGGAACTACTACGAGCAGTACTTC. Translating gives CASSTGNYYEQYF.

The chain couples TRBV4-3 to TRBJ2-2; 16 nucleotides line up with TRBD2. The germline V gene has CDR1 LGHNA and CDR2 YSLEER. The CDR3 has 17 residues. V gave up 3 bases and J gave up 5 bases; unmatched junction bases: 3. This chain's CDR3 is CASSQGLAGGLTGELFF. For the CDR3, the DNA is TGCGCCAGCAGCCAGGGACTAGCGGGGGGGCTTACCGGGGAGCTGTTTTTT.

This clonotype was detected ten times or more. The gene calls are TRBV28 and TRBJ2-7; 7 bases line up with TRBD1. Germline V lookup: CDR1 MDHEN, CDR2 SYDVKM. The J segment lost 2 bases and the V segment lost 0 bases, leaving 7 bases of the junction unmatched. This CDR3 contains 16 residues. DNA for the CDR3: TGTGCCAGCAGTTTATGGGGCGCACAGGGGACCTACGAGCAGTACTTC. Amino acid sequence: CASSLWGAQGTYEQYF. Full variable domain (rest looked up from reference TRBV28 and TRBJ2-7): DVKVTQSSRYLVKRTGEKVFLECVQDMDHENMFWYRQDPGLGLRLIYFSYDVKMKEKGDIPEGYSVSREKKERFSLILESASTNQTSMYLCASSLWGAQGTYEQYFGPGTRLTVT.

This clonotype was counted a few times. The chain links TRBV27 to TRBJ2-7; 9 nucleotides match TRBD1. V lost 5 bases, J lost 11 bases, and 22 bases stayed unmatched. CDR1 MNHEY and CDR2 SMNVEV come from the germline V gene (reference sequence). The CDR3 spans 17 residues. This chain's CDR3 is CASSPSSTGQGIAVKYF. The CDR3 region has the DNA TGTGCCAGCAGTCCTTCCTCAACGGGACAGGGTATCGCAGTGAAGTACTTC.

This clonotype was found many times. The gene calls are TRBV15 and TRBJ1-2; D remains ambiguous. The germline V gene has CDR1 LNHNV and CDR2 YYDKDF (reference sequence). Deletions cut 0 bases from V and 4 bases from J, with 21 bases between. The CDR3 has 18 residues. In nucleotides, the CDR3 is TGTGCCACCAGCAGAGATCTTGGAGCGGGCGGCCGAGGCTATGGCTACACCTTC. Residues: CATSRDLGAGGRGYGYTF.

The sample holds many counts of this clonotype. The chain uses TRBV4-3 and TRBJ2-5, with TRBD1 identical over 8 bases. The CDR3 totals 16 residues. Trimming took 4 bases from V and 3 from J; bases not matched to a gene: 10. Germline CDR1 reads LGHNA; CDR2 reads YSLEER. The CDR3 loop is CASSPRLDRVEETQYF. The CDR3 DNA sequence: TGCGCCAGCAGCCCTCGCCTGGACAGGGTTGAAGAGACCCAGTACTTC.

This clonotype was picked up a small number of times. J is TRBJ1-2 and V is TRBV24-1, with 8 bases identical to TRBD1. CDR3 size: 14 residues. Unmatched junction bases numbered 8, after V lost 4 bases and J lost 8 bases. Germline V CDR1 and CDR2: KGHDR, SFDVKD. The CDR3, as DNA: TGTGCCACCAGTGACGGGGACAGGACAAAAGGCTACACCTTC. It is translated as CATSDGDRTKGYTF.

This clonotype was observed many times. The V and J genes are TRBV6-6 and TRBJ2-5; D remains unclear. The CDR3 is 15 amino acids. Per germline, CDR1 MNHNY and CDR2 SVGAGI (reference sequence). The germline V and J ends were trimmed by 4 bases and 4 bases, with 16 bases remaining between them. CDR3 sequence: CASSSPVGRGETQYF. CDR3 bases: TGTGCCAGCAGTTCGCCCGTTGGTAGAGGAGAGACCCAGTACTTC.

The sample holds a few counts of this clonotype. A much larger clonotype is one base distant, so this may be a read error. The chain combines TRBV7-2 with TRBJ2-1; D may match TRBD1 or TRBD2 (6 bases each). The end of the DNA is better explained by TRBJ2-7, so the J call may be wrong. The CDR3 is made up of 15 amino acids. The germline V gene encodes CDR1 SGHTA and CDR2 FQGNSA. CDR3 in amino acids: CASSFPGGSYNEQYF. The CDR3 nucleotides read TGTGCCAGCAGCTTCCCCGGGGGCTCCTACAATGAGCAGTACTTC.

This clonotype was detected only once. A much larger clone lies one base from this, so it may be a read error. The V gene is TRBV10-3, the J gene TRBJ2-6; no definite D call. This CDR3 comprises 15 residues. Germline V gene sequence: CDR1 ENHRY, CDR2 SYGVKD. CDR3 sequence: CAVSERVPGANVLTF. In nucleotides, the CDR3 is TGTGCCGTCAGTGAAAGGGTTCCTGGGGCCAACGTCCTGACTTTC.

The sample holds many counts of this clonotype. The chain employs TRBV5-1 and TRBJ2-7, with 10 bases lining up with TRBD1. Trimming took 5 bases from V and 2 from J; bases not matched to a gene: 7. This CDR3 is built from 15 residues. The germline V gene has CDR1 SGHRS and CDR2 YFSETQ. This CDR3 reads CASRPTGGLTYEQYF. The CDR3 coding sequence is TGCGCCAGCAGGCCGACAGGGGGCCTTACCTACGAGCAGTACTTC.

The chain employs TRBV10-1 and TRBJ1-2; a weak D match, TRBD1 (6 bases). Germline CDR1 reads WNHNN; CDR2 reads SYGVQD (reference sequence). The V gene lost 1 base and the J gene lost 3 bases, with 6 bases spanning the gap. The CDR3 loop spans 13 amino acids. CDR3 in DNA: TGCGCCAGCAGTGAGTACAGGGACTATGGCTACACCTTC. It is translated as CASSEYRDYGYTF.

This clonotype appeared a few times. Possible read error: a much larger clone is one base away. CDR3 amino acids: CASSEEASRANVPTF. CDR3 bases: TGTGCCAGCAGCGAGGAAGCATCAAGGGCCAACGTCCCGACTTTC. The rearrangement links TRBV9 to TRBJ2-6, with D uncertain. Germline CDR1 and CDR2: SGDLS and YYNGEE. The CDR3 runs to 15 residues.

This clonotype has at least ten counts. The CDR3 DNA sequence: TGTGCCAGCAGCCCCAGACTAAGCGGATTCACTATCGAGCAGTACTTC. As protein: CASSPRLSGFTIEQYF. The chain recombines TRBV7-2 with TRBJ2-7; D perhaps matches TRBD2 (5 bases). The CDR3 consists of 16 residues. Looked up from germline, CDR1 is SGHTA and CDR2 is FQGNSA. Trimming removed 5 bases at V and 6 bases at J, with 23 bases between.

The chain recombines TRBV12-5 with TRBJ1-4, with 9 bases aligning to TRBD1. In germline, CDR1 is LGHNT, CDR2 FRNRAP. The CDR3 totals 15 residues. V was clipped by 9 bases and J by 8 bases; unmatched bases: 13. CDR3 protein: CARGHRGHNPEKLFF. CDR3 nucleotides: TGTGCTAGGGGTCACAGGGGGCACAACCCCGAAAAACTGTTTTTT.

This clonotype was recorded many times. The chain links TRBV20-1 to TRBJ1-2; 9 bases are shared with TRBD1. The CDR3 consists of 14 residues. Germline CDR1 reads DFQATT; CDR2 reads SNEGSKA (reference sequence). J gave up 3 bases and V 6 bases, and 8 bases lay outside the gene matches. The CDR3 loop reads CSAKGQGSYYGYTF. The CDR3 coding sequence is TGCAGTGCCAAGGGACAGGGCTCGTACTATGGCTACACCTTC.

The table lists this clonotype with many counts. The V and J genes are TRBV6-5 and TRBJ2-1; 8 bases match TRBD1. This CDR3 comprises 15 residues. CDR1 and CDR2 (germline): MNHEY, SVGAGI. The trim removed 0 bases at V and 7 bases at J, leaving 5 bases unmatched. Here the CDR3 reads CASSYSRTGNNEQFF. The CDR3 DNA follows: TGTGCCAGCAGTTACTCTCGGACAGGGAATAATGAGCAGTTCTTC.

Ten or more counts support this clonotype. This chain links TRBV4-2 with TRBJ2-1; D is unclear. The CDR3 sequence is 13 residues long. The V gene lost 0 bases and the J gene lost 5 bases, with 5 bases spanning the gap. Germline lookup yields CDR1 LGHNA and CDR2 YNFKEQ. The CDR3 loop reads CASSQDNNNEQFF. CDR3 DNA: TGTGCCAGCAGCCAAGACAACAACAATGAGCAGTTCTTC.

In its sample, this clonotype was seen many times. The genes are TRBV6-2 or TRBV6-3 and TRBJ1-2; D ambiguous. The CDR3 sequence is 14 residues long. Germline values: CDR1 MNHEY, CDR2 SVGEGT. The V end was cut by 7 bases, the J end by 7 bases, with 19 bases between. The CDR3: CASTDTPAASGYTF. The CDR3 region has the DNA TGTGCCAGCACCGACACCCCCGCGGCGAGTGGCTACACCTTC.

A remark on this clonotype: Here the CDR3 omits its conserved ending phenylalanine or tryptophan, so a read error is the likely source. The chain joins TRBV7-2 to TRBJ1-1; D is possibly TRBD1 (6 bases). This CDR3 has 15 amino acids. Trimming left V 5 bases short and J 2 bases short, with 15 bases between. Per germline, CDR1 SGHTA and CDR2 FQGNSA. The CDR3 DNA is TGTGCCAGCAGCCTCGATGGACAGCTAAACACTGAAGCTTTCGTT. This translates into CASSLDGQLNTEAFV.

This clonotype was detected only a few times. V and J are TRBV6-2 or TRBV6-3 and TRBJ1-1, with 7 nucleotides matching TRBD1. In germline, CDR1 is MNHEY, CDR2 SVGEGT. Trimming removed 5 bases from V and 4 bases from J; junction bases left unmatched: 13. The CDR3 runs 16 residues. CDR3 DNA: TGTGCCAGCAGTACCAACACAGGGGTTCGTGTCACTGAAGCTTTCTTT. Protein: CASSTNTGVRVTEAFF.

To note about this clonotype: Its ends do not fully match the called genes, so a read error is possible. The V and J genes are TRBV6-5 and TRBJ2-3, with D perhaps matching TRBD1 or TRBD2 (5 bases each). Germline-derived CDR1 and CDR2 are MNHEY and SVGAGI. This CDR3 region has 12 residues. The CDR3 DNA is TGTGCCAGCAGTTACGGGACGGATACGCGGTATTTT. Translated, it gives CASSYGTDTRYF.

This clonotype was found many times. V is TRBV3-1 and J is TRBJ2-5, with 13 positions matching TRBD2. The V gene's germline CDR1 is LGHDT and CDR2 YNNKEL (reference sequence). V was clipped by 4 bases and J by 1 base; unmatched bases: 3. This CDR3 is 16 amino acids long. DNA of the CDR3: TGTGCCAGCAGCCGTCGGACTAGCGGGGGCCAAGAGACCCAGTACTTC. Its protein is CASSRRTSGGQETQYF.

Many counts were recorded for this clonotype. The rearrangement uses TRBV29-1 and TRBJ2-5, with TRBD2 matching 7 bases. Germline-derived CDR1 and CDR2 are SQVTM and ANQGSEA. The ends lost 7 bases at V and 4 bases at J; junction bases unmatched: 3. The CDR3 loop spans 11 amino acids. This chain's CDR3 is CSASGGETQYF. Written as DNA, the CDR3 is TGCAGCGCCTCGGGAGGAGAGACCCAGTACTTC.

Note on this clonotype: At one of its ends the junction is not consistent with the germline gene, which may arise from a read error. Here the CDR3 reads CSASGGFVSYNEQFF. CDR3 nucleotide sequence: TGCAGCGCTAGCGGGGGATTTGTTTCCTACAATGAGCAGTTCTTC. The chain carries TRBV20-1 and TRBJ2-1, with TRBD2 matching 10 bases. The CDR3 totals 15 residues. Germline lookup yields CDR1 DFQATT and CDR2 SNEGSKA (reference sequence).